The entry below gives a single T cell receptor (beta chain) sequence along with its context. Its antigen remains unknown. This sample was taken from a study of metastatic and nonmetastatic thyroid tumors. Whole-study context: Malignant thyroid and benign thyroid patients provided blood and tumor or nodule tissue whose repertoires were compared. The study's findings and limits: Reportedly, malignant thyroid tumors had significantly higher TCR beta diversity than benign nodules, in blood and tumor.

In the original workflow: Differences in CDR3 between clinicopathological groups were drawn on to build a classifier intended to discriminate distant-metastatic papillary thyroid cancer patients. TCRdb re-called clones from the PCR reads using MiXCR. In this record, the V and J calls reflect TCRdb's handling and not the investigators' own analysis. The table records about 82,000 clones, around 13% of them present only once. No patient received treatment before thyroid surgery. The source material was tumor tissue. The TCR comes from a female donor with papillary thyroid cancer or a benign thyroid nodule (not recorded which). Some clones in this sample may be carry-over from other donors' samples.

DNA of the CDR3: TGCGCCAGCAGCTTGGGTGGGACAGACGGGGCCAACGTCCCTACTTTC. Encoded protein: CASSLGGTDGANVPTF. V usage is TRBV5-1 and J usage is TRBJ2-6; TRBD1 matches at 7 bases. Trimming at V came to 0 bases and at J to 19 bases, leaving 19 bases not matched to a gene. This CDR3 is built from 16 residues. Germline CDR1 and CDR2: SGHRS and YFSETQ.